This T cell receptor (beta chain) was identified during a study of blood T cell repertoires in COVID-19. Germline CDR1 KGHSH, CDR2 LQKENI. CDR3 size: 15 residues. V lost 0 bases and J lost 4, with 12 bases in between. Assay: immunoSEQ multiplex PCR; the TCRdb copy retains only in-frame clones and omits some. The table lists about 130,000 clones, about 80% of them singletons. Specimen: peripheral blood. The source of this sequence is a woman aged 60-70 years with acute or convalescent COVID-19. The chain uses TRBV18 and TRBJ1-1; D may be TRBD1 (6 bases). In nucleotides, the CDR3 is TGTGCCAGCTCACCACCGGGCCGAGGGGGCACTGAAGCTTTCTTT. Protein product: CASSPPGRGGTEAFF.